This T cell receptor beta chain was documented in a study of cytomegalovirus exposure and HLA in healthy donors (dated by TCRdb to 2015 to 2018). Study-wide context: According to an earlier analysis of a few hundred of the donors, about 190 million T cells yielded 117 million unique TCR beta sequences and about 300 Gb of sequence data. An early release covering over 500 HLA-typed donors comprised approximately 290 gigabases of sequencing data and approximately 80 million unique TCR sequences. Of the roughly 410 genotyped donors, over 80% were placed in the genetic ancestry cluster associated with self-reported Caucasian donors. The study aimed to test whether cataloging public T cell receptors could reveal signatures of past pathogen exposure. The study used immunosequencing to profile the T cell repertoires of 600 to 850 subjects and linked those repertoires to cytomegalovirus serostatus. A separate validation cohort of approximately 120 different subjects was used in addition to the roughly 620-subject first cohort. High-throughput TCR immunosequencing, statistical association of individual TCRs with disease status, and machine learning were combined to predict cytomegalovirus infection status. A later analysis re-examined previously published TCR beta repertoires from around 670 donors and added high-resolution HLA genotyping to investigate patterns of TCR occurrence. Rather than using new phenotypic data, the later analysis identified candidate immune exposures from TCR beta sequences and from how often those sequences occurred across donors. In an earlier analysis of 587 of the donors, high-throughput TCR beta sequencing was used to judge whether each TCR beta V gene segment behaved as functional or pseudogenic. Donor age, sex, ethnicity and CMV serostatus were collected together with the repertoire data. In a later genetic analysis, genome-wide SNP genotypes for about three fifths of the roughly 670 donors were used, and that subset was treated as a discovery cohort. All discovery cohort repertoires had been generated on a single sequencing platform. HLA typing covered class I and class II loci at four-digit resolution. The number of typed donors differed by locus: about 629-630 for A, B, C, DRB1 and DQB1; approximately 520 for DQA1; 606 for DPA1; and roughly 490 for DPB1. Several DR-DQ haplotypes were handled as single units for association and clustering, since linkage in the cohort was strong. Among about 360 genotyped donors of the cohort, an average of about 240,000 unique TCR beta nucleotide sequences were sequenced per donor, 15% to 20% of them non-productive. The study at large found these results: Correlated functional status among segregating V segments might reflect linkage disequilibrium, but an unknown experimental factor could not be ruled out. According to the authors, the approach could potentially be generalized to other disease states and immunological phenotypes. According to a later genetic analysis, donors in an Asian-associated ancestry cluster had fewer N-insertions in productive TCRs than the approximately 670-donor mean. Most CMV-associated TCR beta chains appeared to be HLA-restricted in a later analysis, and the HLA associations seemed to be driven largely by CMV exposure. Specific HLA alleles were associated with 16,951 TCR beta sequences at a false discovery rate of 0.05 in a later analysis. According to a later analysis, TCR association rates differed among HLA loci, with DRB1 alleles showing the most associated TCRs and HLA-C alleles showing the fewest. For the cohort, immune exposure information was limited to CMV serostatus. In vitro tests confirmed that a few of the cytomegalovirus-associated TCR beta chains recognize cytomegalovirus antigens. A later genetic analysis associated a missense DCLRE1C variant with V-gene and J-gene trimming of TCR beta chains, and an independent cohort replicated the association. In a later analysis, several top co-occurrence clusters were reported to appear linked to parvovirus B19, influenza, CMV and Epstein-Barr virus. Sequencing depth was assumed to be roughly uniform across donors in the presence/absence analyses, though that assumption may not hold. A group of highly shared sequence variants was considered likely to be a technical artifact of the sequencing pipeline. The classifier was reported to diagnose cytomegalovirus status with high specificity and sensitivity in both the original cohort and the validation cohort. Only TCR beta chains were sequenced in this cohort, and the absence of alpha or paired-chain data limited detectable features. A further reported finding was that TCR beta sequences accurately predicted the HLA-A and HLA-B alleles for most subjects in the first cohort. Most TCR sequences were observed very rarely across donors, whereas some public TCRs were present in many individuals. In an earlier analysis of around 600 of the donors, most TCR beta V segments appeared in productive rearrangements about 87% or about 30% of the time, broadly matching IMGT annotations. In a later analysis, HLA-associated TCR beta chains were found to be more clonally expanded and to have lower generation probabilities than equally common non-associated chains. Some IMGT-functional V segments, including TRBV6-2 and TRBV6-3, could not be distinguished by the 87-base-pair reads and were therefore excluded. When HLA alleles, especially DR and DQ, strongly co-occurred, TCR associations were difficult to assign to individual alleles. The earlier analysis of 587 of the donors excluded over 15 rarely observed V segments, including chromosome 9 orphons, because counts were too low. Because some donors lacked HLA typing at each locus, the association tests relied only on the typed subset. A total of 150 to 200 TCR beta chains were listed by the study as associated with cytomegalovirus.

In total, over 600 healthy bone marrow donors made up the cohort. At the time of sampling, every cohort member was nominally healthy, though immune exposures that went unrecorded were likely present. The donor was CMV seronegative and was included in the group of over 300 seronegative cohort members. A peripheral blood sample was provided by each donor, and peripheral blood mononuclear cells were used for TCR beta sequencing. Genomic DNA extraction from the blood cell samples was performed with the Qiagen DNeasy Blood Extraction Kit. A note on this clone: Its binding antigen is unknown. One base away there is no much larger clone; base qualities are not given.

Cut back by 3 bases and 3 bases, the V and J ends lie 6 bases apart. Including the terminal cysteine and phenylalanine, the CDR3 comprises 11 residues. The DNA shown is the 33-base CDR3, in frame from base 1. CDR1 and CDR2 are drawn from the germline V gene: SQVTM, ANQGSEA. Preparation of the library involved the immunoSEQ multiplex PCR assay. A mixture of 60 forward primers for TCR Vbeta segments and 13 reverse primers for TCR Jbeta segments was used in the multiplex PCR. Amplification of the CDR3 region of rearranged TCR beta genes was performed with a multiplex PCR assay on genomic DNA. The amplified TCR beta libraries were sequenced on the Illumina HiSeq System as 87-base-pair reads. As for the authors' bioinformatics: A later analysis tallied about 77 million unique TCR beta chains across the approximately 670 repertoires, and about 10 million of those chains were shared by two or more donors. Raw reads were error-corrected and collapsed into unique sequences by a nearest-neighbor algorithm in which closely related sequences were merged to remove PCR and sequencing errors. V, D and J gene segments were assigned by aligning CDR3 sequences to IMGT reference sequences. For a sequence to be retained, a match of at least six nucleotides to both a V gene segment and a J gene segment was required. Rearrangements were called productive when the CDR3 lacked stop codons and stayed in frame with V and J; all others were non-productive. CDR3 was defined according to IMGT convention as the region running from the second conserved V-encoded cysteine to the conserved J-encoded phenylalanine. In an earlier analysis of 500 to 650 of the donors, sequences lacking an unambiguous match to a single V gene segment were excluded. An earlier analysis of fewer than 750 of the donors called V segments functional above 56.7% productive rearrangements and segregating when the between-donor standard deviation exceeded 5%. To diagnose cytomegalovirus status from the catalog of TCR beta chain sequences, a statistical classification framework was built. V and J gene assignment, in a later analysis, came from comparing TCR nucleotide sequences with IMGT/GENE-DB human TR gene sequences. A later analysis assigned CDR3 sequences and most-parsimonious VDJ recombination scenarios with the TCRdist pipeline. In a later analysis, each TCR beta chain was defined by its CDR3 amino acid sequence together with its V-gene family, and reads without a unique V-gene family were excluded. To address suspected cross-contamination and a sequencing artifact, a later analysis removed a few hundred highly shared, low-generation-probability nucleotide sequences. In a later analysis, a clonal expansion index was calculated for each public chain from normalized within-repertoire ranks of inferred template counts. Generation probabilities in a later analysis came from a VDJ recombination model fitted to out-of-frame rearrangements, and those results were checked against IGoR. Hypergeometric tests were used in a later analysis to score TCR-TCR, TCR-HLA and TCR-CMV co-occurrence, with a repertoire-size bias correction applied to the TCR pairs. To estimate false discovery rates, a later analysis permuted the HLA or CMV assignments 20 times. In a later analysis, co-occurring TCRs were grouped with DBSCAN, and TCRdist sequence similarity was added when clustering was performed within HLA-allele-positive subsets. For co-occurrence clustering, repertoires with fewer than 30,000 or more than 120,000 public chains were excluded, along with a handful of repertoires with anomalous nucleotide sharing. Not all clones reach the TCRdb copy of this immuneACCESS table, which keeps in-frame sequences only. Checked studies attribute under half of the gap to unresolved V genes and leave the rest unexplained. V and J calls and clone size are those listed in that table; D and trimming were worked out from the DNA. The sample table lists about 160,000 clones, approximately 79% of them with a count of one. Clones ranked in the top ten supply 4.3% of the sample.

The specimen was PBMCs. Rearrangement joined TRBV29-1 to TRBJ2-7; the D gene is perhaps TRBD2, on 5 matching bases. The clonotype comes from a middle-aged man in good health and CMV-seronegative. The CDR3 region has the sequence CSVEEVYEQYF. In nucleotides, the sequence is TGCAGCGTTGAGGAGGTCTACGAGCAGTACTTC.